The 9 T cell receptor beta chains below were found in one sample sequenced in a study of OX40 agonist ivuxolimab in advanced cancers. TCRdb keeps only in-frame clones here, not all; method: immunoSEQ multiplex PCR. The table lists tens of thousands of clones, roughly nine tenths of them singletons, with under 9.5% in the top ten. Source: CD4+ or CD8+ T cells sorted from blood, taken in a trial of the OX40 agonist ivuxolimab. Receptors originate from an adult with an advanced solid tumor such as melanoma, head and neck, liver or kidney cancer.

J is TRBJ2-5 and V is TRBV9; D possibly corresponds to TRBD2 (5 bases). Germline lookup yields CDR1 SGDLS and CDR2 YYNGEE. V gave up 0 bases and J gave up 5 bases, with 14 bases separating them. The CDR3 runs 15 residues. DNA for the CDR3: TGTGCCAGCAGCGTAGGCACTAGGGTGGTGGAGACCCAGTACTTC. Its translation: CASSVGTRVVETQYF.

The J gene is TRBJ1-3, the V gene TRBV19; no clear D gene. Germline V gives CDR1 LNHDA, CDR2 SQIVND (reference sequence). The CDR3 is 16 residues long. V lost 0 bases and J 0 bases, leaving 9 bases between the germline ends. The DNA for the CDR3 is TGTGCCAGTAGTATAGACGCCCGCGGCTCTGGAAACACCATATATTTT. This encodes CASSIDARGSGNTIYF.

The rearrangement links TRBV30 to TRBJ1-1; D gene ambiguous. Germline loops: CDR1 GTSNPN, CDR2 SVGIG (reference sequence). Deletions cut 0 bases from V and 2 bases from J, with 7 bases between. This CDR3 spans 13 amino acids. The CDR3 protein is CAWSVLVNTEAFF. CDR3 DNA sequence: TGTGCCTGGAGTGTACTAGTTAACACTGAAGCTTTCTTT. Filled out from reference TRBV30 and TRBJ1-1, the complete variable domain reads SQTIHQWPATLVQPVGSPLSLECTVEGTSNPNLYWYRQAAGRGLQLLFYSVGIGQISSEVPQNLSASRPQDRQFILSSKKLLLSDSGFYLCAWSVLVNTEAFFGQGTRLTVV.

The chain carries TRBV6-5 and TRBJ2-3; tentative D call: TRBD1 (6 bases). Trimming took off 3 bases at V and 0 bases at J, with 7 bases between the two ends. CDR1 and CDR2 from the germline V gene are MNHEY and SVGAGI. The CDR3 spans 14 residues. The CDR3 coding sequence is TGTGCCAGCAGTTATCAGGGGAGCACAGATACGCAGTATTTT. Translation: CASSYQGSTDTQYF.

This CDR3 reads CASRIASNSYNEQFF. The DNA for the CDR3 is TGTGCCAGCAGAATAGCGAGTAACTCCTACAATGAGCAGTTCTTC. V gene TRBV2 combines with J gene TRBJ2-1; D is possibly TRBD2 (5 bases). V was cut by 6 bases and J by 0 bases, with 12 bases left in between. CDR1 SNHLY and CDR2 FYNNEI come from the germline V gene. This CDR3 spans 15 amino acids.

The chain links TRBV7-9 to TRBJ2-4, with D hard to call. Looked up from germline, CDR1 is SEHNR and CDR2 is FQNEAQ (reference sequence). V shed 6 bases and J shed 0 bases, with 15 bases lying between them. The length of the CDR3 is 16 residues. The CDR3 region is CASSFPDPVAKNIQYF. CDR3 DNA: TGTGCCAGCAGTTTCCCTGACCCAGTAGCCAAAAACATTCAGTACTTC.

The chain recombines TRBV29-1 with TRBJ2-3; TRBD2 agrees at 7 bases. Germline loops: CDR1 SQVTM, CDR2 ANQGSEA. The CDR3 spans 13 residues. Trimming took 7 bases from V and 1 from J; bases not matched to a gene: 5. The CDR3 region has the DNA TGCAGCGGGATGGCGGGGGGCACAGATACGCAGTATTTT. Protein sequence: CSGMAGGTDTQYF.

The chain couples TRBV6-1 to TRBJ1-5, with TRBD1 matching 7 bases. V was clipped by 4 bases and J by 12 bases; unmatched bases: 12. The CDR3 is 14 amino acids. CDR1 MNHNS and CDR2 SASEGT come from the germline V gene. The CDR3 sequence is CASSVGPGGHGQHF. The CDR3 DNA sequence: TGTGCCAGCAGTGTTGGGCCAGGGGGTCATGGCCAGCATTTT.

V gene TRBV29-1 combines with J gene TRBJ1-1; possible D gene TRBD1, 5 bases. The V and J ends lost 5 bases and 1 base respectively, with 11 bases between them. Germline V lookup: CDR1 SQVTM, CDR2 ANQGSEA. The CDR3 covers 13 residues. CDR3 amino acids: CSVWGIQNTEAFF. CDR3 coding DNA: TGCAGCGTTTGGGGGATCCAGAACACTGAAGCTTTCTTT.